A single sample is the source of the 23 T cell receptor beta chains below, sequenced in a study of PD-L1 blockade in urothelial cancer. Time point reported: peripheral blood 6 weeks after treatment start. TCRdb's copy holds only in-frame clones and misses some; the assay was immunoSEQ multiplex PCR. The sample includes 66,000 or so clones, about nine tenths of them seen just once. The input for sequencing was PBMCs, taken around atezolizumab (anti-PD-L1) treatment. The source of these receptors is a man in his sixties with urothelial cancer.

CDR3 in DNA: TGTGCCAGCAGTTCTCGGAGGCAACCCAATCAGCCCCAGCATTTT. Protein sequence: CASSSRRQPNQPQHF. V gene TRBV27 combines with J gene TRBJ1-5; D is unclear. The germline CDR1 and CDR2 sequences are MNHEY and SMNVEV (reference sequence). The ends were cut back, 4 bases at V and 3 bases at J, with 13 bases in the middle. This CDR3 comprises 15 residues.

This clone turned up a few times. This CDR3 is CASRKNDLIYNEQFF. The CDR3 coding sequence is TGCGCCAGCAGAAAGAACGACTTAATCTACAATGAGCAGTTCTTC. The V and J genes are TRBV5-1 and TRBJ2-1, with D hard to call. This CDR3 comprises 15 residues. Deletions cut 5 bases from V and 3 bases from J, with 15 bases between. Germline loops: CDR1 SGHRS, CDR2 YFSETQ.

The V call is TRBV11-2, the J call TRBJ2-5; 9 bases align to TRBD2. CDR1 is SGHAT and CDR2 is FQNNGV in the germline V gene. CDR3 size: 15 residues. The J segment lost 5 bases and the V segment lost 2 bases, leaving 6 bases of the junction unmatched. CDR3 DNA: TGTGCCAGCAGCTTACGGGCGGGAGGGTATGAGACCCAGTACTTC. Its protein is CASSLRAGGYETQYF. The whole variable domain, remainder taken from reference TRBV11-2 and TRBJ2-5, is EAGVAQSPRYKIIEKRQSVAFWCNPISGHATLYWYQQILGQGPKLLIQFQNNGVVDDSQLPKDRFSAERLKGVDSTLKIQPAKLEDSAVYLCASSLRAGGYETQYFGPGTRLLVL.

V and J are TRBV29-1 and TRBJ1-1; 8 bases line up with TRBD1. Unmatched junction bases numbered 10, after V lost 8 bases and J lost 5 bases. Looked up from germline, CDR1 is SQVTM and CDR2 is ANQGSEA. The CDR3 is 13 residues long. Here the CDR3 DNA reads TGCAGCCCTCGCAGGGGGCAGGGGACTGAAGCTTTCTTT. Protein sequence: CSPRRGQGTEAFF.

This chain uses TRBV11-2 with TRBJ2-2; no definite D call. This CDR3 has 16 residues. The V gene's germline CDR1 is SGHAT and CDR2 FQNNGV. V was cut by 2 bases and J by 5 bases, with 15 bases left in between. CDR3 nucleotide sequence: TGTGCCAGCAGCTTACCCCCGACACCTCAAACCGGGGAGCTGTTTTTT. Its translation is CASSLPPTPQTGELFF.

This clone was counted a few times. The gene calls are TRBV6-5 and TRBJ1-1, with 9 bases identical to TRBD1. The CDR3 runs to 14 residues. Germline lookup yields CDR1 MNHEY and CDR2 SVGAGI. The V gene end was trimmed by 6 bases and the J gene end by 5 bases; junction bases not matched to a gene: 7. CDR3 nucleotide sequence: TGTGCCAGCAGCCAGGACAGGGGTTCGACTGAAGCTTTCTTT. Protein product: CASSQDRGSTEAFF.

The V and J genes are TRBV7-2 and TRBJ2-1; unclear D gene. V was trimmed by 1 base and J by 6 bases, leaving 13 bases between them. The CDR3 contains 15 residues. CDR1 SGHTA and CDR2 FQGNSA come from the germline V gene. CDR3 sequence: CASSLGVAAANEQFF. The CDR3 coding sequence is TGTGCCAGCAGCTTAGGGGTCGCGGCCGCCAATGAGCAGTTCTTC. The full variable domain, completed using reference TRBV7-2 and TRBJ2-1, is GAGVSQSPSNKVTEKGKDVELRCDPISGHTALYWYRQSLGQGLEFLIYFQGNSAPDKSGLPSDRFSAERTGGSVSTLTIQRTQQEDSAVYLCASSLGVAAANEQFFGPGTRLTVL.

The chain employs TRBV28 and TRBJ2-7; TRBD2 matches 7 bases. CDR3 length: 13 residues. CDR1 is MDHEN and CDR2 is SYDVKM in the germline V gene. J gave up 2 bases and V 6 bases, and 4 bases lay outside the gene matches. The CDR3 here is CASSKAGAYEQYF. In DNA form, the CDR3 reads TGTGCCAGCAGCAAGGCGGGGGCCTACGAGCAGTACTTC.

The rearrangement joins TRBV5-1 to TRBJ2-3; TRBD1 matches 10 bases. The germline V gene encodes CDR1 SGHRS and CDR2 YFSETQ. The CDR3 contains 13 residues. Trimming cost V 4 bases and J 9 bases; bases outside gene matches: 5. In DNA, the CDR3 is TGCGCCAGCAGCGGGGAGGGACAGGGGACGCAGTATTTT. It codes for CASSGEGQGTQYF.

At least ten counts were recorded for this clone. The chain couples TRBV4-2 to TRBJ2-7, with D perhaps matching TRBD1 (6 bases). V was pared by 1 base and J by 2 bases, with 9 bases between. CDR1 and CDR2 (germline): LGHNA, YNFKEQ. This CDR3 comprises 14 residues. The CDR3, as DNA: TGTGCCAGCAGCCAAGGGCAGGGGACCTACGAGCAGTACTTC. Its protein product is CASSQGQGTYEQYF.

The V gene is TRBV12-5, the J gene TRBJ1-1; 7 positions match TRBD1. Germline lookup yields CDR1 LGHNT and CDR2 FRNRAP. V dropped 1 base and J dropped 1; count of bases not matched to a gene: 6. This CDR3 has 16 residues. The CDR3 DNA sequence: TGTGCTAGTGGTTTGGGACCGGGACAGCCGAACACTGAAGCTTTCTTT. Translated: CASGLGPGQPNTEAFF. Using reference TRBV12-5 and TRBJ1-1 for the parts outside the CDR3, the full variable domain is DARVTQTPRHKVTEMGQEVTMRCQPILGHNTVFWYRQTMMQGLELLAYFRNRAPLDDSGMPKDRFSAEMPDATLATLKIQPSEPRDSAVYFCASGLGPGQPNTEAFFGQGTRLTVV.

This rearrangement joins TRBV7-2 to TRBJ2-1, with TRBD2 identical over 10 bases. The V and J ends lost 8 bases and 2 bases, in that order; junction bases with no gene match: 6. The CDR3 sequence is 15 residues long. The germline V gene has CDR1 SGHTA and CDR2 FQGNSA. CDR3 DNA sequence: TGTGCCAGCGAGCGAGCGGGAGGGCCCTACAATGAGCAGTTCTTC. As protein: CASERAGGPYNEQFF.

The chain couples TRBV30 to TRBJ1-3; TRBD1 is a possible D gene (6 bases). This CDR3 comprises 15 residues. Trimming pared 8 bases from V and 4 bases from J, leaving 21 bases between. The germline V gene has CDR1 GTSNPN and CDR2 SVGIG (reference sequence). The CDR3 sequence: CATSPPTGLGNTIYF. CDR3 DNA: TGTGCCACCTCACCCCCTACAGGGTTAGGAAACACCATATATTTT. The variable domain in full, completed from reference TRBV30 and TRBJ1-3, reads SQTIHQWPATLVQPVGSPLSLECTVEGTSNPNLYWYRQAAGRGLQLLFYSVGIGQISSEVPQNLSASRPQDRQFILSSKKLLLSDSGFYLCATSPPTGLGNTIYFGEGSWLTVV.

This chain uses TRBV21-1 with TRBJ1-1; the D segment call TRBD1 is taken from the table without a DNA check. TRBV21-1 is marked as a pseudogene. This CDR3 spans 14 amino acids. In DNA form, the CDR3 reads TGTGCCAGCAGCCCGCGGACAGTTAACACTGAAGCTTTCTTT. Translating it yields CASSPRTVNTEAFF.

A few counts support this clone. This chain uses TRBV10-2 with TRBJ2-7; D uncertain. Germline lookup yields CDR1 WSHSY and CDR2 SAAADI. The CDR3 covers 11 residues. V lost 5 bases and J 4 bases, leaving 6 bases between the germline ends. This CDR3 reads CASSQAYEQYF. CDR3 nucleotide sequence: TGCGCCAGCAGTCAAGCTTACGAGCAGTACTTC.

This rearrangement joins TRBV6-5 to TRBJ1-3; D unresolved. The CDR3 length is 14 residues. Germline V gene data show CDR1 as MNHEY and CDR2 as SVGAGI. Trimming pared 7 bases from V and 4 bases from J, leaving 14 bases between. DNA for the CDR3: TGTGCCAGCACCCAAGATGGGCGCGGAAACACCATATATTTT. Translated, it gives CASTQDGRGNTIYF.

V is TRBV4-3 and J is TRBJ2-7, with a weak D call TRBD1 (5 bases). Germline V lookup: CDR1 LGHNA, CDR2 YSLEER. Trimming removed 6 bases from V and 0 bases from J, with 15 bases in between. The CDR3 runs to 15 residues. CDR3 in amino acids: CASSQHRTASYEQYF. The DNA for the CDR3 is TGCGCCAGCAGTCAACACAGGACGGCCTCCTACGAGCAGTACTTC.

This chain uses TRBV4-3 with TRBJ2-1; D is unresolved. Germline-derived CDR1 and CDR2 are LGHNA and YSLEER. The CDR3 has 17 residues. The V and J ends lost 0 bases and 0 bases respectively, with 12 bases between them. The CDR3, as DNA: TGCGCCAGCAGCCAAGATCTTTACAGAAGCTCCTACAATGAGCAGTTCTTC. It yields the protein CASSQDLYRSSYNEQFF.

This chain joins TRBV6-1 and TRBJ2-7, with D unresolved. This CDR3 spans 13 amino acids. With 7 bases removed from V and 0 bases from J, the gap between germline ends came to 10 bases. The V gene's germline CDR1 is MNHNS and CDR2 SASEGT. The CDR3 bases are TGTGCCAGCACTACCAAGAGCTCCTACGAGCAGTACTTC. This codes for CASTTKSSYEQYF.

V gene TRBV5-8 combines with J gene TRBJ1-1; TRBD1 matches at 9 bases. Germline CDR1 and CDR2: SGHTS and YDEGEE. With 5 bases clipped from V and 4 bases from J, the junction kept 0 bases outside the gene matches. This CDR3 region has 12 residues. Here the CDR3 DNA reads TGTGCCAGCAGGGGACAGGGCACTGAAGCTTTCTTT. It encodes CASRGQGTEAFF. The full variable domain, completed using reference TRBV5-8 and TRBJ1-1, is EAGVTQSPTHLIKTRGQQATLRCSPISGHTSVYWYQQALGLGLQFLLWYDEGEERNRGNFPPRFSGRQFPNYSSELNVNALELEDSALYLCASRGQGTEAFFGQGTRLTVV.

This clone was counted only a few times. The chain employs TRBV11-3 and TRBJ1-1; D ambiguous. The V end lost 2 bases, the J end lost 7 bases, and 5 bases lay between the germline ends. The germline V gene has CDR1 SGHNT and CDR2 YENEEA. The CDR3 spans 11 residues. CDR3 in amino acids: CASSLTREAFF. CDR3 DNA sequence: TGTGCCAGCAGCTTAACGCGTGAAGCTTTCTTT.

The gene calls are TRBV5-5 and TRBJ1-2, with D uncertain. Germline lookup yields CDR1 SGHKS and CDR2 YYEKEE (reference sequence). This CDR3 is built from 11 residues. The V gene lost 4 bases and the J gene lost 7 bases, with 8 bases spanning the gap. CDR3 sequence reads: CASSGSRGYTF. For the CDR3, the DNA is TGTGCCAGCAGCGGTAGCCGTGGCTACACCTTC.

The rearrangement joins TRBV2 to TRBJ1-4; D remains ambiguous. The germline V and J ends were trimmed by 8 bases and 6 bases, with 7 bases remaining between them. From germline, CDR1 is SNHLY and CDR2 FYNNEI. There are 11 residues in the CDR3. The CDR3 here is CASQEYEKLFF. The CDR3 DNA sequence: TGTGCCAGCCAAGAGTATGAAAAACTGTTTTTT.